These 16 T cell receptor beta chains share one sample of origin, sequenced in a study of cytomegalovirus exposure and HLA in healthy donors. The PCR was carried out with 60 Vbeta primers and 13 Jbeta primers. TCRdb's copy holds only in-frame clones and misses some; the assay was immunoSEQ multiplex PCR. The sample holds about 130,000 clones, around three quarters seen once. Sequencing was performed on PBMCs. The receptors stem from a woman aged 50 to 60 in good health and CMV-seronegative.

The rearrangement uses TRBV5-1 and TRBJ2-1; 12 bases agree with TRBD2. CDR1 and CDR2 from the germline V gene are SGHRS and YFSETQ. There are 16 residues in the CDR3. V lost 0 bases to trimming and J lost 9 bases; unmatched junction nucleotides: 7. The CDR3 nucleotides read TGCGCCAGCAGCTTGGTGACTAGCGGGGGTCCCCGTGAGCAGTTCTTC. It codes for CASSLVTSGGPREQFF.

This chain links TRBV12-5 with TRBJ2-1, with 7 positions matching TRBD1. This CDR3 spans 15 amino acids. Germline CDR1 and CDR2: LGHNT and FRNRAP. V lost 1 base and J lost 8; bases outside the gene matches: 8. The CDR3 DNA sequence: TGTGCTAGTGGTTTGGAGCGACAGGGTGGACATGAGCAGTTCTTC. Translated, it gives CASGLERQGGHEQFF.

V gene TRBV19 combines with J gene TRBJ2-5; TRBD2 agrees at 9 bases. This CDR3 contains 15 residues. Per germline, CDR1 LNHDA and CDR2 SQIVND (reference sequence). The junction had 8 bases not matched to a gene; V was cut back by 4 bases and J by 5 bases. This CDR3 is CASSTLAGVSETQYF. CDR3 bases: TGTGCCAGTAGTACGTTAGCGGGAGTATCCGAGACCCAGTACTTC.

The CDR3 sequence is CASSGLRDSNEQYF. As DNA, the CDR3 is TGTGCCAGCAGCGGTTTACGCGACAGTAACGAGCAGTACTTC. This chain uses TRBV5-4 with TRBJ2-7; tentative D call: TRBD1 (5 bases). The V and J ends lost 4 bases and 5 bases respectively, with 16 bases between them. Germline V gene sequence: CDR1 SGHNT, CDR2 YYREEE (reference sequence). The CDR3 has 14 amino acids. The entire variable domain, with the rest obtained from reference TRBV5-4 and TRBJ2-7, is as follows: ETGVTQSPTHLIKTRGQQVTLRCSSQSGHNTVSWYQQALGQGPQFIFQYYREEENGRGNFPPRFSGLQFPNYSSELNVNALELDDSALYLCASSGLRDSNEQYFGPGTRLTVT.

The gene calls are TRBV6-6 and TRBJ2-5, with 9 nucleotides matching TRBD1. The V gene's germline CDR1 is MNHNY and CDR2 SVGAGI (reference sequence). This CDR3 is built from 16 residues. With V trimmed by 2 bases and J by 4 bases, 8 bases remained unmatched. The CDR3 is CASSYPQGQGVETQYF. The CDR3 DNA reads as TGTGCCAGCAGTTACCCCCAGGGACAGGGTGTAGAGACCCAGTACTTC.

J is TRBJ2-1 and V is TRBV29-1, with TRBD2 matching over 9 bases. V was pared by 6 bases and J by 9 bases, with 15 bases of the junction left unmatched. CDR3 length: 15 residues. The germline V gene has CDR1 SQVTM and CDR2 ANQGSEA. In nucleotides, the CDR3 is TGCAGCGTGGAGACTAGCGGCATAATCGGGGGTGAGCAGTTCTTC. This gives the protein CSVETSGIIGGEQFF.

The V and J genes are TRBV28 and TRBJ2-5; 10 bases fit TRBD2. The CDR3 loop spans 14 amino acids. With 9 bases clipped from V and 4 bases from J, the junction kept 8 bases outside the gene matches. Germline CDR1 and CDR2: MDHEN and SYDVKM. DNA of the CDR3: TGTGCCAGTTGGGGAGCGGGAGGGCGAGAGACCCAGTACTTC. The encoded protein is CASWGAGGRETQYF.

This clone was picked up one time. The rearrangement links TRBV12-5 to TRBJ1-5; 10 nucleotides match TRBD1. J lost 1 base, V lost 0 bases, and 15 bases had no gene match. The CDR3 has 21 amino acids. Germline V lookup: CDR1 LGHNT, CDR2 FRNRAP. CDR3: CASGLVGRDRGPYGSNQPQHF. CDR3 DNA sequence: TGTGCTAGTGGTTTGGTAGGGCGGGACAGGGGCCCTTATGGGAGCAATCAGCCCCAGCATTTT.

This clone has more than one count but fewer than ten. The J gene is TRBJ2-3, the V gene TRBV13, with a possible D match to TRBD2 (5 bases). This CDR3 contains 15 residues. Deletions cut 1 base from V and 1 base from J, with 9 bases between. CDR1 is PRHDT and CDR2 is FYEKMQ in the germline V gene (reference sequence). The CDR3 DNA follows: TGTGCCAGCAGCTTAGTGTTGCGGGGCACAGATACGCAGTATTTT. Its translation: CASSLVLRGTDTQYF. The variable domain in full, with the rest retrieved from reference TRBV13 and TRBJ2-3, is AAGVIQSPRHLIKEKRETATLKCYPIPRHDTVYWYQQGPGQDPQFLISFYEKMQSDKGSIPDRFSAQQFSDYHSELNMSSLELGDSALYFCASSLVLRGTDTQYFGPGTRLTVL.

This chain connects TRBV21-1 to TRBJ2-5; TRBD2, as called in the table, went unchecked against the DNA. The J call may be wrong; the DNA end is better matched by TRBJ2-7. TRBV21-1 is a listed pseudogene. The CDR3 length is 13 residues. The CDR3 spells CASETSNAYEQYF. The CDR3 DNA follows: TGTGCCAGCGAGACTAGCAACGCCTACGAGCAGTACTTC.

This clone was seen only a few times. The chain has TRBV28 and TRBJ2-1; the match to TRBD2 covers 9 bases. CDR3 length: 16 amino acids. With 6 bases clipped from V and 6 bases from J, the junction kept 12 bases outside the gene matches. Per the germline V gene, CDR1 is MDHEN and CDR2 is SYDVKM. The chain's CDR3 is CASRSSAGGPVNEQFF. The DNA of the CDR3 is TGTGCCAGCAGGTCGAGTGCGGGAGGGCCGGTCAATGAGCAGTTCTTC. Full variable domain (outside the CDR3, taken from reference TRBV28 and TRBJ2-1): DVKVTQSSRYLVKRTGEKVFLECVQDMDHENMFWYRQDPGLGLRLIYFSYDVKMKEKGDIPEGYSVSREKKERFSLILESASTNQTSMYLCASRSSAGGPVNEQFFGPGTRLTVL.

J is TRBJ2-1 and V is TRBV11-1, with D perhaps matching TRBD2 (6 bases). The CDR3 is 15 amino acids. Looked up from germline, CDR1 is SGHAT and CDR2 is FQDESV (reference sequence). V lost 2 bases to trimming and J lost 0 bases, with 8 bases between them. The CDR3 DNA is TGTGCCAGCAGCTTACAACTAGCCTCCTACAATGAGCAGTTCTTC. Translating gives CASSLQLASYNEQFF.

This clone has just a few counts. The gene calls are TRBV28 and TRBJ2-7; D is possibly TRBD2 (5 bases). Germline values: CDR1 MDHEN, CDR2 SYDVKM. This CDR3 is built from 14 residues. V was pared by 6 bases and J by 5 bases, with 17 bases between. The chain's CDR3 is CASRPPGLVHEQYF. As DNA, the CDR3 is TGTGCCAGCAGGCCCCCCGGACTGGTCCACGAGCAGTACTTC.

The rearrangement joins TRBV7-8 to TRBJ1-5; 12 bases agree with TRBD1. V trimming: 4 bases; J trimming: 7 bases; junction bases outside the gene matches: 2. Looked up from germline, CDR1 is SGHVS and CDR2 is FQNEAQ. This CDR3 is 14 amino acids long. The CDR3 reads CASSWDRGQQPQHF. As DNA, the CDR3 is TGTGCCAGCAGCTGGGACAGGGGGCAACAGCCCCAGCATTTT.

The sample holds a few counts of this clone. A junction end diverges from the germline sequence, so it may reflect a read error. The chain links TRBV7-9 to TRBJ1-5; D uncertain. The CDR3 consists of 12 residues. Germline loops: CDR1 SEHNR, CDR2 FQNEAQ (reference sequence). CDR3 sequence (DNA): TGTTCCAGCAGCGAAGGCCTAGGGCCCCAGCATTTT. Residues: CSSSEGLGPQHF. Together with reference TRBV7-9 and TRBJ1-5, the CDR3 gives the full variable domain: DTGVSQNPRHKITKRGQNVTFRCDPISEHNRLYWYRQTLGQGPEFLTYFQNEAQLEKSRLLSDRFSAERPKGSFSTLEIQRTEQGDSAMYLCSSSEGLGPQHFGDGTRLSIL.

The V gene is TRBV2, the J gene TRBJ1-2; possibly TRBD1 for D (5 bases). Trimming took 10 bases from V and 2 from J, leaving 14 bases between them. The CDR3 loop spans 13 amino acids. From germline, CDR1 is SNHLY and CDR2 FYNNEI. The CDR3 DNA follows: TGTGCCACCCCGGGAGAGGGGAACTATGGCTACACCTTC. Amino acids: CATPGEGNYGYTF. The full variable domain, in which reference TRBV2 and TRBJ1-2 provide the parts outside the CDR3, is EPEVTQTPSHQVTQMGQEVILRCVPISNHLYFYWYRQILGQKVEFLVSFYNNEISEKSEIFDDQFSVERPDGSNFTLKIRSTKLEDSAMYFCATPGEGNYGYTFGSGTRLTVV.